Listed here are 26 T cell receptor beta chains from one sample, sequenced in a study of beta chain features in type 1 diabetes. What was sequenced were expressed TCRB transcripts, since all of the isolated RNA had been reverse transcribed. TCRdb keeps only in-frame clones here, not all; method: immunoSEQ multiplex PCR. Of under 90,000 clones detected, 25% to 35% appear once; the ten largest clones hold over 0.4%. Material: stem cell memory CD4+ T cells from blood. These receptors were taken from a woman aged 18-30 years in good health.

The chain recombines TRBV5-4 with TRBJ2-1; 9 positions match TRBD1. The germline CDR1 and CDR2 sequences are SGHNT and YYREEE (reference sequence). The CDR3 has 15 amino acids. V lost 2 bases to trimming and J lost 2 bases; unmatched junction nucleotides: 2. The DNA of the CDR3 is TGTGCCAGCAGCTTTGGGACAGGGCCCTACAATGAGCAGTTCTTC. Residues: CASSFGTGPYNEQFF.

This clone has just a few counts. The CDR3 bases are TGTGCCAGCAGCCAAGAAGGCGGGAGGGAAGATCAGCCCCAGCATTTT. Its translation is CASSQEGGREDQPQHF. V is TRBV4-2 and J is TRBJ1-5; no definite D call. Per the germline V gene, CDR1 is LGHNA and CDR2 is YNFKEQ. The CDR3 extends over 16 amino acids. The V end lost 0 bases, the J end lost 5 bases, and 14 bases lay between the germline ends.

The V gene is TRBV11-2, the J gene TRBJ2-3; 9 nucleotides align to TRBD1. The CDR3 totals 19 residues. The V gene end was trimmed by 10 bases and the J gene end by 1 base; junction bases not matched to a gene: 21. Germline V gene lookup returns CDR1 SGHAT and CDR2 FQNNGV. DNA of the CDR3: TGTGCCACCTCCCGGGGGAAGGGACAGGGCAGGAGTGGCACAGATACGCAGTATTTT. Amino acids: CATSRGKGQGRSGTDTQYF. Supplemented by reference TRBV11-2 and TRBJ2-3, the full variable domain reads EAGVAQSPRYKIIEKRQSVAFWCNPISGHATLYWYQQILGQGPKLLIQFQNNGVVDDSQLPKDRFSAERLKGVDSTLKIQPAKLEDSAVYLCATSRGKGQGRSGTDTQYFGPGTRLTVL.

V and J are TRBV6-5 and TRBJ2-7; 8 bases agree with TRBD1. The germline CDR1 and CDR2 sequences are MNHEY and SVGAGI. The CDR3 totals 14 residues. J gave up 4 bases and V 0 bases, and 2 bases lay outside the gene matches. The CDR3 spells CASSYSTGAYEQYF. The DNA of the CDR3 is TGTGCCAGCAGTTACTCGACAGGGGCATACGAGCAGTACTTC.

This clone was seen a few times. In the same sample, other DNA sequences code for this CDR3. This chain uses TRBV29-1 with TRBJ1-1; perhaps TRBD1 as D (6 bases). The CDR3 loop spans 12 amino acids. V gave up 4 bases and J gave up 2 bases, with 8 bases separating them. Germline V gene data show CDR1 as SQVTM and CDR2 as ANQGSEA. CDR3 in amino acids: CSVGRGNTEAFF. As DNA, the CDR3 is TGCAGCGTTGGCAGGGGAAACACTGAAGCTTTCTTT.

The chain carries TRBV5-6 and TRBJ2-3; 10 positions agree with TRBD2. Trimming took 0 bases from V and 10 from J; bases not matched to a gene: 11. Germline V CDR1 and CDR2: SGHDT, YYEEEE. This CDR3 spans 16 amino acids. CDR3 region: CASSLDGASGSHSQYF. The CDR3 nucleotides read TGTGCCAGCAGCTTGGATGGGGCTAGCGGGAGTCACTCGCAGTATTTT. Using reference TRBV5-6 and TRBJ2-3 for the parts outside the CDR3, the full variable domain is DAGVTQSPTHLIKTRGQQVTLRCSPKSGHDTVSWYQQALGQGPQFIFQYYEEEERQRGNFPDRFSGHQFPNYSSELNVNALLLGDSALYLCASSLDGASGSHSQYFGPGTRLTVL.

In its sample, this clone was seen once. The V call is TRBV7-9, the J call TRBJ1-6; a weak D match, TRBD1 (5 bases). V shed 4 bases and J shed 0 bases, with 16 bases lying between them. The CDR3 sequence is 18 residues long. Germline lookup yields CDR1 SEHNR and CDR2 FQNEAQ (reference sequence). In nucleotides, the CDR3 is TGTGCCAGCAGCTCGATGGCAGGGATTAGCTCCTATAATTCACCCCTCCACTTT. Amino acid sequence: CASSSMAGISSYNSPLHF.

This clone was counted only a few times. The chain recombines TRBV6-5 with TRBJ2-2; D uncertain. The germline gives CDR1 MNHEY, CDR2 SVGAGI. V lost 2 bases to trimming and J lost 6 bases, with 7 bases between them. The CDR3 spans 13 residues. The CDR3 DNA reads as TGTGCCAGCAGTTACGGAGAGGCCGGGGAGCTGTTTTTT. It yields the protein CASSYGEAGELFF.

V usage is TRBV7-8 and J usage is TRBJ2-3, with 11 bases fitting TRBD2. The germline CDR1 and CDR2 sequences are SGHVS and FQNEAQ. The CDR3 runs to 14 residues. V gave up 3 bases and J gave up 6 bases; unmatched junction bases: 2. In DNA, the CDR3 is TGTGCCAGCAGCTTTAGCGGGAGGGGGGATACGCAGTATTTT. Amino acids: CASSFSGRGDTQYF. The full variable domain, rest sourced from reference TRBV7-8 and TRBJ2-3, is GAGVSQSPRYKVAKRGQDVALRCDPISGHVSLFWYQQALGQGPEFLTYFQNEAQLDKSGLPSDRFFAERPEGSVSTLKIQRTQQEDSAVYLCASSFSGRGDTQYFGPGTRLTVL.

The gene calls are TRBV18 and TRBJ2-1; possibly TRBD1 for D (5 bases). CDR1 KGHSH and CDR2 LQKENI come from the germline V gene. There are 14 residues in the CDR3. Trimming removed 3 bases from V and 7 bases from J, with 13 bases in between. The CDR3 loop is CASSPNLQGNEQFF. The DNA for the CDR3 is TGTGCCAGCTCACCGAATCTTCAGGGAAATGAGCAGTTCTTC.

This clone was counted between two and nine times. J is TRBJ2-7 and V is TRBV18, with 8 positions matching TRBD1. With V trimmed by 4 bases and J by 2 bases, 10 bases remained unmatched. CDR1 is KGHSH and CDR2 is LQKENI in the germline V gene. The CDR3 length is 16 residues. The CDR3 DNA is TGTGCCAGCTCACACGGACAGGGCCTCGGTCCCTACGAGCAGTACTTC. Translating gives CASSHGQGLGPYEQYF.

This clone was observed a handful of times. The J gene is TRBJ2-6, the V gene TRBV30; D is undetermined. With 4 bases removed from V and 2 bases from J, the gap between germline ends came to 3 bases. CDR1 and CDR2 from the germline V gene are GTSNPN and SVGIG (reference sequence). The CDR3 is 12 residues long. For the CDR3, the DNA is TGTGCCTGGACAGCTGGGGCCAACGTCCTGACTTTC. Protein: CAWTAGANVLTF. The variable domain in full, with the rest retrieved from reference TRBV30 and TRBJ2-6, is SQTIHQWPATLVQPVGSPLSLECTVEGTSNPNLYWYRQAAGRGLQLLFYSVGIGQISSEVPQNLSASRPQDRQFILSSKKLLLSDSGFYLCAWTAGANVLTFGAGSRLTVL.

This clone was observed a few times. CDR3 in amino acids: CASSLASAGGEADTQYF. The DNA of the CDR3 is TGTGCCAGCAGCTTAGCGTCGGCGGGAGGGGAGGCAGATACGCAGTATTTT. The rearrangement uses TRBV7-8 and TRBJ2-3; TRBD2 agrees at 9 bases. The CDR3 runs 17 residues. The ends lost 0 bases at V and 4 bases at J; junction bases unmatched: 8. Germline-derived CDR1 and CDR2 are SGHVS and FQNEAQ.

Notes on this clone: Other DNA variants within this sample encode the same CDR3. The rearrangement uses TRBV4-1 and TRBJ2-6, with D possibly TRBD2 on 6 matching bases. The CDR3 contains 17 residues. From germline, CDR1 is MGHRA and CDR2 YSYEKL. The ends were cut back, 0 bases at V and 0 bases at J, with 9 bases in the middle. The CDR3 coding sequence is TGCGCCAGCAGCCAAGAGCTAGCGCACTCTGGGGCCAACGTCCTGACTTTC. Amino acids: CASSQELAHSGANVLTF.

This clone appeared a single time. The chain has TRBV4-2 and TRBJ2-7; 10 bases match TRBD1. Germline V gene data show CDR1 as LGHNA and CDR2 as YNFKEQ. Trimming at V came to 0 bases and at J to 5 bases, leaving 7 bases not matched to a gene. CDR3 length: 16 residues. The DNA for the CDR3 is TGTGCCAGCAGCCAAGATCCCCGACAGGGGGCCCACGAGCAGTACTTC. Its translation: CASSQDPRQGAHEQYF.

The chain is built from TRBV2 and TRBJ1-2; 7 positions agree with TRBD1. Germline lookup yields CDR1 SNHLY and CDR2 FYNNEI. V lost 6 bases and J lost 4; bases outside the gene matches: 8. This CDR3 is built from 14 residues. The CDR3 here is CASRRDSQLYGYTF. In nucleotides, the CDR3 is TGTGCCAGCAGACGGGACAGCCAACTCTATGGCTACACCTTC.

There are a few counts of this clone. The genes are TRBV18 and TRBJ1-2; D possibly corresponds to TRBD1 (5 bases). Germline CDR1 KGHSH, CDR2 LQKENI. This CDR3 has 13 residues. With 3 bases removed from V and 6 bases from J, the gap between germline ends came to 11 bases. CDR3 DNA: TGTGCCAGCTCACCTCAGGGAATAAATGGCTACACCTTC. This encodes CASSPQGINGYTF.

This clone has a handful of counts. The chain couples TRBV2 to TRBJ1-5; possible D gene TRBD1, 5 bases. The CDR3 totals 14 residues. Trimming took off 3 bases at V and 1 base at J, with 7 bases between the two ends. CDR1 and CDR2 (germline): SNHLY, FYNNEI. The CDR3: CASSDRESNQPQHF. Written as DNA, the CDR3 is TGTGCCAGCAGTGACAGGGAAAGCAATCAGCCCCAGCATTTT.

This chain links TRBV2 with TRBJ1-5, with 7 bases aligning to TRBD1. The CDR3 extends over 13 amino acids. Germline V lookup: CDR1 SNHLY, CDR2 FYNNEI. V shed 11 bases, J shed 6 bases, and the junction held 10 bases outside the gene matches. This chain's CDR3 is CAARQGRGQPQHF. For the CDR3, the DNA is TGTGCCGCCCGACAGGGTCGGGGTCAGCCCCAGCATTTT. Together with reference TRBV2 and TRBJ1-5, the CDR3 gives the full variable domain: EPEVTQTPSHQVTQMGQEVILRCVPISNHLYFYWYRQILGQKVEFLVSFYNNEISEKSEIFDDQFSVERPDGSNFTLKIRSTKLEDSAMYFCAARQGRGQPQHFGDGTRLSIL.

In nucleotides, the CDR3 is TGCGCCAGCAGCTTAGGACAGGGCAGAGAGCAGTTCTTC. It encodes CASSLGQGREQFF. The chain has TRBV5-1 and TRBJ2-7; TRBD1 agrees at 8 bases. Judging by the DNA end, TRBJ2-1 fits better; the J call may be wrong. Germline values: CDR1 SGHRS, CDR2 YFSETQ. The CDR3 spans 13 residues.

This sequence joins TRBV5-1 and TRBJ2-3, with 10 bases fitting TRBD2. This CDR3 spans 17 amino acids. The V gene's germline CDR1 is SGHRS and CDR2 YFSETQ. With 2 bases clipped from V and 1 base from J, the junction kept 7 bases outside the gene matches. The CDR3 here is CASSLSSSGGGTDTQYF. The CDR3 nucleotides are TGCGCCAGCAGCTTATCCTCTAGCGGGGGAGGCACAGATACGCAGTATTTT.

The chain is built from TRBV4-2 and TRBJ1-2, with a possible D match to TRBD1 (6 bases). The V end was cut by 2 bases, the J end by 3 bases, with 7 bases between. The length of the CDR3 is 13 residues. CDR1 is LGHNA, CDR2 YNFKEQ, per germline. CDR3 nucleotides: TGTGCCAGCAGCCAATCAGGGGACTATGGCTACACCTTC. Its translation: CASSQSGDYGYTF.

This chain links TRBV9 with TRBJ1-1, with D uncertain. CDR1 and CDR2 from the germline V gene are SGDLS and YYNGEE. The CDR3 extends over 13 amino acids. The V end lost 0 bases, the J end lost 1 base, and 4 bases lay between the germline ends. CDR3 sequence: CASSVAQNTEAFF. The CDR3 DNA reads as TGTGCCAGCAGCGTAGCACAGAACACTGAAGCTTTCTTT. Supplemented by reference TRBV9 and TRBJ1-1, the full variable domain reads DSGVTQTPKHLITATGQRVTLRCSPRSGDLSVYWYQQSLDQGLQFLIQYYNGEERAKGNILERFSAQQFPDLHSELNLSSLELGDSALYFCASSVAQNTEAFFGQGTRLTVV.

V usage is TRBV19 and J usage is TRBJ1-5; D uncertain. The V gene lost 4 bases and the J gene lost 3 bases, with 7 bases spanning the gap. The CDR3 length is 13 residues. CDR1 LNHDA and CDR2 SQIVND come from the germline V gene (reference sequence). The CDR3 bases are TGTGCCAGTAGTACCTCTTTCAATCAGCCCCAGCATTTT. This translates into CASSTSFNQPQHF.

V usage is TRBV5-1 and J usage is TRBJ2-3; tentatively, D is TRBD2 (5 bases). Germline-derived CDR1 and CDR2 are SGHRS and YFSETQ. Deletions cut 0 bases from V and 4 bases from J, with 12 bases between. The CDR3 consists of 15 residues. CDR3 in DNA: TGCGCCAGCAGCTTGGGGACCCTAGCCTCAGATACGCAGTATTTT. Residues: CASSLGTLASDTQYF. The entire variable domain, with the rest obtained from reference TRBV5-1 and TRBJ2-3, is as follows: KAGVTQTPRYLIKTRGQQVTLSCSPISGHRSVSWYQQTPGQGLQFLFEYFSETQRNKGNFPGRFSGRQFSNSRSEMNVSTLELGDSALYLCASSLGTLASDTQYFGPGTRLTVL.

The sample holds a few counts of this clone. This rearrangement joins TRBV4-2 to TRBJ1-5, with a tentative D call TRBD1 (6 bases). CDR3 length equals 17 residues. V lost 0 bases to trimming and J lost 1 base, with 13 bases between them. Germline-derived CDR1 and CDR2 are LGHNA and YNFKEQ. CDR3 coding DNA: TGTGCCAGCAGCCAAGAAGGGTTGGGGGCGAGCAATCAGCCCCAGCATTTT. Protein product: CASSQEGLGASNQPQHF.